This TCR beta chain came from a study of T cells in Graves' hyperthyroidism and ophthalmopathy. The investigators amplified TCR beta CDR3 regions from RNA transcripts. A set of HTBI primers served as the primers for a first-round RT-PCR of the TCR CDR3. TCRdb called the multiplex PCR reads again in MiXCR, with one record for every CDR3 protein. In the table there are about 350,000 distinct CDR3 sequences, roughly 18% of which are singletons. PBMCs came from around 10 ml fresh peripheral blood. This clonotype was counted ten times or more. This sequence originates from a woman between 35 and 50 years old with Graves' ophthalmopathy. The sequenced sample was blood.

The CDR3 loop is CSAAGSLAFYEQYF. CDR3 DNA: TGCAGTGCCGCGGGAAGTCTAGCCTTCTACGAGCAGTACTTC. The rearrangement joins TRBV20-1 to TRBJ2-7, with D perhaps TRBD2 (6 bases). Per the germline V gene, CDR1 is DFQATT and CDR2 is SNEGSKA (reference sequence). This CDR3 contains 14 residues. Trimming removed 6 bases from V and 3 bases from J, with 18 bases in between.